The 31 T cell receptor beta chains below were found in one sample sequenced in a study of Ad26.COV2.S vaccination and SARS-CoV-2 variants. Method: immunoSEQ multiplex PCR; TCRdb's copy keeps in-frame clones and lacks some. This table holds about 400,000 clones, about 91% found once. Treatment of the sample: roughly 18 received Ad26.COV2.S at low or high dose, single or two shots; roughly five received placebo; per-sample allocation not given. Day 63 after the first injection of vaccine or placebo was the sampling time. Specimen: peripheral blood, collected in a trial of Ad26.COV2.S vaccine versus placebo. These TCRs come from a person aged 18-60 years who received the Ad26.COV2.S COVID-19 vaccine or a placebo.

This clone has a handful of counts. The rearrangement links TRBV7-8 to TRBJ2-2; 12 nucleotides agree with TRBD2. This CDR3 region has 17 residues. Germline V gives CDR1 SGHVS, CDR2 FQNEAQ. V was pared by 5 bases and J by 2 bases, with 6 bases of the junction left unmatched. The CDR3 sequence: CASSQRLAGANTGELFF. The CDR3 DNA follows: TGTGCCAGCAGCCAAAGACTAGCGGGAGCAAACACCGGGGAGCTGTTTTTT.

The genes are TRBV25-1 and TRBJ2-2; the D call may be TRBD1 or TRBD2 (5 bases each). V dropped 0 bases and J dropped 5 bases, with 19 bases sitting between them. The germline gives CDR1 MGHDK, CDR2 SYGVNS. The CDR3 loop spans 18 amino acids. In DNA, the CDR3 is TGTGCCAGCAGTGAATACCGATTGGACGGGTGGGGGACCGGGGAGCTGTTTTTT. Translated, it gives CASSEYRLDGWGTGELFF. Using reference TRBV25-1 and TRBJ2-2 for the parts outside the CDR3, the full variable domain is EADIYQTPRYLVIGTGKKITLECSQTMGHDKMYWYQQDPGMELHLIHYSYGVNSTEKGDLSSESTVSRIRTEHFPLTLESARPSHTSQYLCASSEYRLDGWGTGELFFGEGSRLTVL.

V is TRBV1 and J is TRBJ2-7; TRBD2 is the table's D call and was not checked against the DNA. TRBV1 is a recognized pseudogene. There are 15 residues in the CDR3. The CDR3 DNA sequence: TGCACCAGCAGCCAAAGGGCGGGAGGGCCCTACGAGCAGTACTTC. It is translated as CTSSQRAGGPYEQYF.

The chain has TRBV6-5 and TRBJ1-1; no reliable D call. CDR3 length: 14 amino acids. With 8 bases removed from V and 6 bases from J, the gap between germline ends came to 19 bases. Germline values: CDR1 MNHEY, CDR2 SVGAGI. The CDR3 nucleotides are TGTGCCAGCCTACTTTCACCGGCAAACGCTGAAGCTTTCTTT. This encodes CASLLSPANAEAFF.

V and J are TRBV19 and TRBJ2-5; D not resolved. The germline V gene encodes CDR1 LNHDA and CDR2 SQIVND (reference sequence). Trimming stripped 6 bases from V and 1 base from J, with 15 bases between. The CDR3 spans 15 residues. CDR3 in amino acids: CASRPPGRSQETQYF. The CDR3 DNA reads as TGTGCCAGTAGACCCCCTGGGCGGAGCCAAGAGACCCAGTACTTC.

The count of this clone is one. The chain recombines TRBV3-1 (or the pseudogene TRBV3-2) with TRBJ1-4; 9 bases map to TRBD1. From germline, CDR1 is LGHDT and CDR2 YNNKEL (reference sequence). J lost 4 bases, V lost 1 base, and 7 bases had no gene match. CDR3 length: 17 amino acids. In DNA form, the CDR3 reads TGTGCCAGCAGCCAAGGGGACAGGGCTGGGTTTAATGAAAAACTGTTTTTT. This gives the protein CASSQGDRAGFNEKLFF.

As concerns this clone: Additional DNA sequences in this sample encode the identical CDR3. The genes are TRBV5-1 and TRBJ2-7; 8 positions agree with TRBD2. V shed 2 bases and J 2 bases; nucleotides not matched to a gene: 3. The CDR3 spans 14 residues. Germline CDR1 and CDR2: SGHRS and YFSETQ. In DNA, the CDR3 is TGCGCCAGCAGCTTAACTAGCGGCCCCTACGAGCAGTACTTC. Its protein product is CASSLTSGPYEQYF.

This chain uses TRBV28 with TRBJ1-6; TRBD1 matches 8 bases. Per germline, CDR1 MDHEN and CDR2 SYDVKM. Trimming at V came to 6 bases and at J to 7 bases, leaving 11 bases not matched to a gene. The CDR3 has 16 amino acids. The CDR3, as DNA: TGTGCCAGCAGGCGGACAGGGTTGCAATCGAATTCACCCCTCCACTTT. Protein product: CASRRTGLQSNSPLHF.

The chain has TRBV4-2 and TRBJ2-2; unclear D gene. This CDR3 is built from 14 residues. V gave up 0 bases and J gave up 3 bases, with 5 bases separating them. Germline assignment: CDR1 LGHNA and CDR2 YNFKEQ. The CDR3 nucleotides read TGTGCCAGCAGCCAAGAATGGTACACCGGGGAGCTGTTTTTT. Translation gives CASSQEWYTGELFF.

The chain links TRBV27 to TRBJ1-4; a possible D gene is TRBD1 (6 bases). Per germline, CDR1 MNHEY and CDR2 SMNVEV (reference sequence). Trimming took 3 bases from V and 5 from J, leaving 16 bases between them. The CDR3 has 16 residues. CDR3 amino acids: CASSLAGEIRNEKLFF. The DNA of the CDR3 is TGTGCCAGCAGTTTGGCAGGGGAGATAAGAAATGAAAAACTGTTTTTT.

V gene TRBV5-6 combines with J gene TRBJ2-5; D call uncertain. Germline V CDR1 and CDR2: SGHDT, YYEEEE. This CDR3 has 13 residues. Trimming took 7 bases from V and 1 from J, leaving 11 bases between them. The CDR3 coding sequence is TGTGCCAGCTCTCTGGGTAGCCAAGAGACCCAGTACTTC. As protein: CASSLGSQETQYF. The whole variable domain, remainder taken from reference TRBV5-6 and TRBJ2-5, is DAGVTQSPTHLIKTRGQQVTLRCSPKSGHDTVSWYQQALGQGPQFIFQYYEEEERQRGNFPDRFSGHQFPNYSSELNVNALLLGDSALYLCASSLGSQETQYFGPGTRLLVL.

The chain is built from TRBV11-3 and TRBJ1-1, with 9 bases aligning to TRBD1. V trimming: 4 bases; J trimming: 5 bases; junction bases outside the gene matches: 5. Germline loops: CDR1 SGHNT, CDR2 YENEEA. There are 14 residues in the CDR3. CDR3 sequence reads: CASSSRTGETEAFF. The CDR3, as DNA: TGTGCCAGCAGCTCGCGGACAGGGGAGACTGAAGCTTTCTTT.

Written as DNA, the CDR3 is TGTGCCATCAGTGACGGACAGGGGGCAACTAATGAAAAACTGTTTTTT. Its translation is CAISDGQGATNEKLFF. This chain connects TRBV10-3 to TRBJ1-4, with 10 bases identical to TRBD1. Germline lookup yields CDR1 ENHRY and CDR2 SYGVKD. There are 16 residues in the CDR3. V lost 3 bases, J lost 0 bases, and 1 base stayed unmatched.

The chain joins TRBV11-2 to TRBJ2-5; D gene unclear. Looked up from germline, CDR1 is SGHAT and CDR2 is FQNNGV. This CDR3 has 13 residues. The V end was cut by 5 bases, the J end by 1 base, with 8 bases between. CDR3 region: CASSPSGQETQYF. The CDR3 DNA is TGTGCCAGCAGCCCTAGTGGCCAAGAGACCCAGTACTTC.

This chain links TRBV20-1 with TRBJ2-7; 12 bases match TRBD2. CDR1 and CDR2 (germline): DFQATT, SNEGSKA (reference sequence). With V trimmed by 3 bases and J by 2 bases, 11 bases remained unmatched. The CDR3 sequence is 17 residues long. In DNA form, the CDR3 reads TGCAGTGCTAGTTTTGGACTAGCGGGATCCCCTCCCTACGAGCAGTACTTC. This gives the protein CSASFGLAGSPPYEQYF.

The chain uses TRBV28 and TRBJ1-5; 7 bases map to TRBD1. V shed 2 bases and J 4 bases; nucleotides not matched to a gene: 8. Germline V gene sequence: CDR1 MDHEN, CDR2 SYDVKM. The CDR3 consists of 16 residues. CDR3 sequence reads: CASSLEKRQGNQPQHF. CDR3 in DNA: TGTGCCAGCAGTTTAGAAAAGAGACAGGGTAATCAGCCCCAGCATTTT.

V and J are TRBV2 and TRBJ2-1; possibly TRBD2 for D (5 bases). Trimming took 9 bases from V and 10 from J, leaving 19 bases between them. The CDR3 contains 13 residues. The germline CDR1 and CDR2 sequences are SNHLY and FYNNEI. CDR3 loop: CASQTTMSGEQFF. CDR3 bases: TGTGCCAGTCAGACTACTATGTCGGGGGAGCAGTTCTTC.

V is TRBV15 and J is TRBJ1-1; TRBD1 agrees at 7 bases. The V segment lost 3 bases and the J segment 5 bases; nucleotides outside the gene matches: 6. The CDR3 runs 14 residues. In germline, CDR1 is LNHNV, CDR2 YYDKDF (reference sequence). This CDR3 is CATSRGTGETEAFF. For the CDR3, the DNA is TGTGCCACCAGCAGGGGAACAGGGGAAACTGAAGCTTTCTTT.

This chain joins TRBV11-2 and TRBJ2-2; TRBD2 aligns across 8 bases. Germline V CDR1 and CDR2: SGHAT, FQNNGV. With V trimmed by 5 bases and J by 4 bases, 6 bases remained unmatched. The CDR3 is made up of 15 amino acids. CDR3 bases: TGTGCCAGCAGCCCAGCGGGAGTGACCACCGGGGAGCTGTTTTTT. This encodes CASSPAGVTTGELFF.

The chain is built from TRBV10-3 and TRBJ2-7, with D hard to call. The germline V gene encodes CDR1 ENHRY and CDR2 SYGVKD. The V end was cut by 4 bases, the J end by 1 base, with 11 bases between. The CDR3 sequence is 14 residues long. CDR3 residues: CAISGAGRSYEQYF. For the CDR3, the DNA is TGTGCCATCAGTGGGGCAGGACGATCCTACGAGCAGTACTTC.

This chain links TRBV5-3 with TRBJ2-3, with D perhaps matching TRBD2 (6 bases). TRBV5-3 counts as an open reading frame of uncertain function. V was trimmed by 4 bases and J by 3 bases, leaving 15 bases between them. CDR3 length equals 15 residues. CDR3: CARSGWDWRTDTQYF. In nucleotides, the CDR3 is TGTGCCAGAAGCGGATGGGACTGGAGAACAGATACGCAGTATTTT.

The V gene is TRBV28, the J gene TRBJ2-5, with 7 bases fitting TRBD2. Germline CDR1 reads MDHEN; CDR2 reads SYDVKM. The CDR3 loop spans 18 amino acids. V was pared by 2 bases and J by 1 base, with 13 bases of the junction left unmatched. CDR3 DNA sequence: TGTGCCAGCAGTTTAGGCGGGAGACTGTCCCCCTTCCAAGAGACCCAGTACTTC. Translation gives CASSLGGRLSPFQETQYF.

This clone came up once. The chain carries TRBV5-6 and TRBJ2-2; 10 positions match TRBD2. CDR3 length: 17 amino acids. V shed 1 base and J 4 bases; nucleotides not matched to a gene: 7. Germline V lookup: CDR1 SGHDT, CDR2 YYEEEE. As DNA, the CDR3 is TGTGCCAGCAGCTTGACAGCGGGAGGGCCGGGCACCGGGGAGCTGTTTTTT. Translated, it gives CASSLTAGGPGTGELFF.

The chain carries TRBV6-5 and TRBJ2-7, with unresolved D. Germline lookup yields CDR1 MNHEY and CDR2 SVGAGI. CDR3 length equals 14 residues. The germline V and J ends were trimmed by 4 bases and 2 bases, with 12 bases remaining between them. The CDR3 spells CASSLDFAAYEQYF. The CDR3 DNA is TGTGCCAGCAGTTTAGACTTTGCGGCCTACGAGCAGTACTTC.

The chain employs TRBV7-9 and TRBJ1-2, with TRBD1 matching 9 bases. From germline, CDR1 is SEHNR and CDR2 FQNEAQ (reference sequence). This CDR3 has 19 residues. With V trimmed by 5 bases and J by 4 bases, 20 bases remained unmatched. The CDR3 loop reads CASSHSKKDRGTLLYGYTF. The CDR3, as DNA: TGTGCCAGCAGCCATTCAAAAAAGGACAGGGGTACGCTCCTCTATGGCTACACCTTC.

This rearrangement joins TRBV5-1 to TRBJ2-7, with D possibly being TRBD2 (6 bases). The CDR3 spans 16 residues. Trimming removed 0 bases from V and 0 bases from J, with 13 bases in between. The germline CDR1 and CDR2 sequences are SGHRS and YFSETQ. DNA for the CDR3: TGCGCCAGCAGCTTGGCAGGGCGGGGCCTCTCCTACGAGCAGTACTTC. Amino acids: CASSLAGRGLSYEQYF.

This clone has ten or more counts. The chain recombines TRBV2 with TRBJ2-3; weak D call: TRBD2 (5 bases). The CDR3 extends over 13 amino acids. Germline assignment: CDR1 SNHLY and CDR2 FYNNEI. The ends were cut back, 7 bases at V and 2 bases at J, with 10 bases in the middle. The CDR3 here is CASKRVVTDTQYF. CDR3 nucleotides: TGTGCCAGCAAGAGGGTAGTCACAGATACGCAGTATTTT. Together with reference TRBV2 and TRBJ2-3, the CDR3 gives the full variable domain: EPEVTQTPSHQVTQMGQEVILRCVPISNHLYFYWYRQILGQKVEFLVSFYNNEISEKSEIFDDQFSVERPDGSNFTLKIRSTKLEDSAMYFCASKRVVTDTQYFGPGTRLTVL.

The J gene is TRBJ1-5, the V gene TRBV4-1; D is unresolved. The CDR3 totals 15 residues. Germline V gene data show CDR1 as MGHRA and CDR2 as YSYEKL. Trimming removed 1 base from V and 3 bases from J, with 10 bases in between. The CDR3, as DNA: TGCGCCAGCAGCCAAGTACCAACCACCAATCAGCCCCAGCATTTT. Translating it yields CASSQVPTTNQPQHF.

The CDR3 spells CASSQEQGAWLYTEAFF. The CDR3 DNA follows: TGTGCCAGCAGCCAAGAACAGGGGGCATGGTTATACACTGAAGCTTTCTTT. The chain combines TRBV3-1 (or the pseudogene TRBV3-2) with TRBJ1-1; 9 positions match TRBD1. The CDR3 length is 17 residues. V shed 0 bases, J shed 3 bases, and the junction held 8 bases outside the gene matches. Germline values: CDR1 LGHDT, CDR2 YNNKEL (reference sequence).

Comments on this clone: At the DNA level, this CDR3 is encoded by other sequences in the same sample as well. The chain joins TRBV19 to TRBJ1-1; a possible D gene is TRBD1 (5 bases). Germline-derived CDR1 and CDR2 are LNHDA and SQIVND (reference sequence). Trimming removed 3 bases at V and 4 bases at J, with 9 bases between. This CDR3 comprises 13 residues. CDR3 DNA sequence: TGTGCCAGTAGTATTGGGGGGGGCACTGAAGCTTTCTTT. Protein: CASSIGGGTEAFF.

The chain employs TRBV4-1 and TRBJ1-2, with no clear D. There are 13 residues in the CDR3. The germline CDR1 and CDR2 sequences are MGHRA and YSYEKL. Trimming stripped 6 bases from V and 8 bases from J, with 16 bases between. The CDR3 DNA reads TGCGCCAGCAGTCCCACCGAGGGTACGGGCTACACCTTC. It yields the protein CASSPTEGTGYTF.